This T cell receptor beta chain derives from a study of radiotherapy plus CTLA-4 blockade in lung cancer (dated by TCRdb to the late 2010s). For the study in its entirety: Among enrolled patients, approximately 18% had an objective response and about 30% reached disease control. General findings and caveats noted by the study authors: After treatment with radiotherapy and ipilimumab, TCR clones that originated in tumors expanded in peripheral blood. The strongest predictors of response, as reported, were early dynamic changes in blood T cell clones along with a rise in serum interferon-beta after radiation.

The germline V gene (reference sequence) yields LNHDA for CDR1 and SQIVND for CDR2. From the cysteine up to the phenylalanine, the CDR3 has a length of 17 residues. The entry retains the CDR3 DNA only, 51 bases that are in frame from base 1. Trimming takes 2 bases off V and 3 bases off J; junction bases not matched to a gene: 9. In this study, focal radiation therapy paired with CTLA-4 blockade (ipilimumab) was tested in patients who had chemo-refractory metastatic non-small-cell lung cancer. Library prep was done by the immunoSEQ multiplex PCR assay. TCRdb's version of the immuneACCESS table is confined to in-frame rearrangements and falls short of the full clone set. An unresolved V gene accounts for under half of the shortfall where checked; the remainder is of unknown origin. The sample table shows around 90,000 clones, and about 85% are seen once. Clones ranked in the top ten supply roughly 14% of the sample.

As concerns this clone: The antigen it recognizes is unknown. No much larger clone is present one base from it, and per-base qualities are unavailable.

This chain joins TRBV19 to TRBJ2-1, with 8 junctional bases fitting TRBD1. The sequences come from peripheral blood, collected from a patient treated with radiotherapy plus ipilimumab. This sequence was found in a human donor with non-small cell lung cancer that progressed on radiotherapy plus ipilimumab. Read as DNA, the sequence is TGTGCCAGTAGTATACGGGGATTTGGACAGGGCTACAATGAGCAGTTCTTC. Translated, it reads CASSIRGFGQGYNEQFF.